The 20 T cell receptor beta chains given below trace back to one sample, sequenced in a study of shared clonotypes between healthy human individuals. Libraries were prepared by immunoSEQ multiplex PCR; TCRdb keeps only in-frame clonotypes and omits some of them. The sample has approximately 2,300,000 clones; 85% to 95% are singletons. The sample taken for sequencing was naive CD4+ T cells from PBMCs. Documented subset: CD45RA+ positively selected. The source is a man aged 18 to 30 in good health. Some clones in this sample may be carry-over from other donors' samples.

This sequence joins TRBV4-1 and TRBJ2-7; D uncertain. The CDR3 is 16 residues long. V lost 1 base and J lost 2, with 15 bases in between. Germline CDR1 is MGHRA and CDR2 is YSYEKL. CDR3 region: CASSQGAGWGPYEQYF. CDR3 nucleotide sequence: TGCGCCAGCAGCCAAGGGGCCGGATGGGGTCCCTACGAGCAGTACTTC.

The V call is TRBV11-1, the J call TRBJ2-7; unclear D gene. The CDR3 contains 15 residues. The germline V and J ends were trimmed by 0 bases and 3 bases, with 12 bases remaining between them. Germline lookup yields CDR1 SGHAT and CDR2 FQDESV (reference sequence). The CDR3 region has the DNA TGTGCCAGCAGCTTAGCAGGGCGCTGGGTCTACGAGCAGTACTTC. Its translation is CASSLAGRWVYEQYF.

This clone has more than one count but fewer than ten. The rearrangement links TRBV9 to TRBJ2-2; D unresolved. The CDR3 has 14 amino acids. V was trimmed by 4 bases and J by 3 bases, leaving 10 bases between them. In germline, CDR1 is SGDLS, CDR2 YYNGEE. The CDR3 DNA reads TGTGCCAGCAGCCTGGAACCTTACACCGGGGAGCTGTTTTTT. Protein product: CASSLEPYTGELFF.

The genes are TRBV28 and TRBJ1-2; D gene unclear. The CDR3 is 11 residues long. Trimming took 7 bases from V and 4 from J, leaving 7 bases between them. CDR1 is MDHEN and CDR2 is SYDVKM in the germline V gene. The CDR3 DNA reads TGTGCCAGCATGGGTGGCTATGGCTACACCTTC. Protein sequence: CASMGGYGYTF.

This clone was seen just once. The V and J genes are TRBV27 and TRBJ2-3, with D uncertain. CDR1 is MNHEY and CDR2 is SMNVEV in the germline V gene (reference sequence). This CDR3 has 16 amino acids. V lost 3 bases, J lost 0 bases, and 13 bases lay in between. The CDR3 coding sequence is TGTGCCAGCAGTTTCACTCCGAGCCCTAGCACAGATACGCAGTATTTT. Protein: CASSFTPSPSTDTQYF.

The chain links TRBV6-1 to TRBJ2-7, with 11 bases identical to TRBD1. The V gene's germline CDR1 is MNHNS and CDR2 SASEGT. The CDR3 is 14 residues long. The ends lost 6 bases at V and 5 bases at J; junction bases unmatched: 6. CDR3 bases: TGTGCCAGCAGAGGACAGGGGGCGCTTCACGAGCAGTACTTC. Protein product: CASRGQGALHEQYF.

CDR3 sequence reads: CASSRTTGAIGETQYF. Written as DNA, the CDR3 is TGCGCCAGCAGTAGAACGACAGGGGCGATCGGGGAGACCCAGTACTTC. The V gene is TRBV10-1, the J gene TRBJ2-5; 8 bases map to TRBD1. The CDR3 is 16 residues long. CDR1 is WNHNN, CDR2 SYGVQD, per germline (reference sequence). V dropped 5 bases and J dropped 5; count of bases not matched to a gene: 13.

The V gene is TRBV6-1, the J gene TRBJ1-2, with D perhaps TRBD1 (6 bases). V lost 11 bases, J lost 4 bases, and 17 bases lay in between. This CDR3 is 13 amino acids long. Per germline, CDR1 MNHNS and CDR2 SASEGT. The CDR3 region has the DNA TGTGCCTCCCTAGACGGGACACTCTATGGCTACACCTTC. Translation: CASLDGTLYGYTF.

The chain joins TRBV7-3 to TRBJ1-3; D is undetermined. The germline gives CDR1 SGHTA, CDR2 FQGTGA. CDR3 size: 15 residues. Trimming took 2 bases from V and 7 from J, leaving 15 bases between them. CDR3 DNA: TGTGCCAGCAGCTTATATCCGGGCTCGGGGAACACCATATATTTT. This gives the protein CASSLYPGSGNTIYF.

This chain joins TRBV28 and TRBJ2-7; TRBD2 might be the D (5 bases). The CDR3 has 12 residues. The V end was cut by 1 base, the J end by 7 bases, with 8 bases between. Per the germline V gene, CDR1 is MDHEN and CDR2 is SYDVKM. The CDR3 here is CASSLSGKEQYF. The CDR3 DNA reads TGTGCCAGCAGTTTATCGGGGAAAGAGCAGTACTTC.

The chain recombines TRBV4-2 with TRBJ2-7; 8 nucleotides match TRBD2. The CDR3 loop spans 18 amino acids. Per germline, CDR1 LGHNA and CDR2 YNFKEQ. J was trimmed by 1 base and V by 8 bases; bases with no gene match: 19. For the CDR3, the DNA is TGTGCCAGCCCAACCCCCGAGTTCCTAGCGGGTGAATCCTACGAGCAGTACTTC. The encoded protein is CASPTPEFLAGESYEQYF.

V and J are TRBV5-5 and TRBJ1-4, with D perhaps matching TRBD1 (6 bases). V shed 0 bases and J shed 8 bases, with 11 bases lying between them. The CDR3 loop spans 14 amino acids. Germline lookup yields CDR1 SGHKS and CDR2 YYEKEE (reference sequence). In DNA form, the CDR3 reads TGTGCCAGCAGCTTGGACAGGGTGTTGGAAAAACTGTTTTTT. Translated: CASSLDRVLEKLFF. Full variable domain (outside the CDR3, taken from reference TRBV5-5 and TRBJ1-4): DAGVTQSPTHLIKTRGQQVTLRCSPISGHKSVSWYQQVLGQGPQFIFQYYEKEERGRGNFPDRFSARQFPNYSSELNVNALLLGDSALYLCASSLDRVLEKLFFGSGTQLSVL.

The J gene is TRBJ1-1, the V gene TRBV28; 7 bases agree with TRBD1. V was pared by 3 bases and J by 5 bases, with 6 bases of the junction left unmatched. Germline V lookup: CDR1 MDHEN, CDR2 SYDVKM. This CDR3 contains 14 residues. The CDR3 loop reads CASSFAGGVTEAFF. The CDR3 DNA is TGTGCCAGCAGTTTCGCAGGGGGGGTTACTGAAGCTTTCTTT.

This clone was found once. The chain carries TRBV25-1 and TRBJ2-7, with D unresolved. V gave up 0 bases and J gave up 9 bases, with 6 bases separating them. Germline V gives CDR1 MGHDK, CDR2 SYGVNS. The CDR3 is 11 residues long. The CDR3 bases are TGTGCCAGCAGTGAATATTTGCGGCAGTACTTC. Encoded protein: CASSEYLRQYF.

This chain connects TRBV18 to TRBJ2-6, with 9 bases that match TRBD1. After removal of 6 bases from V and 8 bases from J, the junction contained 11 bases not matched to a gene. Germline V lookup: CDR1 KGHSH, CDR2 LQKENI. There are 16 residues in the CDR3. The CDR3: CASSPNRGRLSNVLTF. The CDR3 DNA follows: TGTGCCAGCTCCCCCAACAGGGGGCGCCTCTCCAACGTCCTGACTTTC.

V is TRBV29-1 and J is TRBJ2-1; no definite D call. Germline CDR1 and CDR2: SQVTM and ANQGSEA. The CDR3 extends over 11 amino acids. Trimming took 6 bases from V and 6 from J, leaving 9 bases between them. The CDR3 region has the DNA TGCAGCGTGCGTCGAGTCAATGAGCAGTTCTTC. This sequence encodes CSVRRVNEQFF.

The gene calls are TRBV7-2 and TRBJ2-3; D could derive from TRBD1 or TRBD2 (5 bases each). Trimming took 5 bases from V and 0 from J, leaving 15 bases between them. The germline CDR1 and CDR2 sequences are SGHTA and FQGNSA. The CDR3 is 16 residues long. The CDR3 region has the DNA TGTGCCAGCAGCCCCGGGGCAAGCCCTAGCACAGATACGCAGTATTTT. Amino acid sequence: CASSPGASPSTDTQYF.

This chain connects TRBV27 to TRBJ2-7, with 12 bases lining up with TRBD2. CDR3 length equals 16 residues. Germline loops: CDR1 MNHEY, CDR2 SMNVEV (reference sequence). V lost 6 bases to trimming and J lost 0 bases; unmatched junction nucleotides: 6. CDR3 nucleotides: TGTGCCAGCAGAAGGACTAGCGGGATTTCCTCCTACGAGCAGTACTTC. Amino acids: CASRRTSGISSYEQYF.

V gene TRBV7-3 combines with J gene TRBJ2-3; 7 positions match TRBD2. CDR3 length: 15 amino acids. V gave up 5 bases and J gave up 8 bases; unmatched junction bases: 13. Germline lookup yields CDR1 SGHTA and CDR2 FQGTGA. CDR3 sequence (DNA): TGTGCCAGCAGCGCCGAGGGAGGGTATAGTGGTACGCAGTATTTT. This encodes CASSAEGGYSGTQYF.

The chain uses TRBV28 and TRBJ1-3; tentative D call: TRBD1 (5 bases). In germline, CDR1 is MDHEN, CDR2 SYDVKM. This CDR3 comprises 16 residues. Trimming left V 5 bases short and J 0 bases short, with 14 bases between. CDR3 loop: CASSMYGTFSGNTIYF. CDR3 sequence (DNA): TGTGCCAGCAGTATGTATGGGACCTTCTCTGGAAACACCATATATTTT.